The source of this TCR beta chain is a study of OX40 agonist ivuxolimab in advanced cancers. Across the whole study: Three patients had partial responses: one hepatocellular carcinoma, two cutaneous melanoma. Whole-study results and caveats: Clonal expansion was among the lowest in partial responders at 0.1-3.0 mg/kg, especially CD8+. On average, CD8+ T cells had more expanded clones than CD4+. Among expanded peripheral T cells, antigen specificity went undetermined.

Germline V CDR1 and CDR2: LGHNA, YSLEER. Trimming left V 0 bases short and J 4 bases short, with 13 bases between. The CDR3 loop spans 16 amino acids. Concerning this clone: Its cognate antigen is unknown.

Data came from immunoSEQ multiplex PCR; TCRdb stores just in-frame clones and leaves some out. The sample has just over 60,000 clones; approximately 90% are singletons. This clonotype was obtained from an adult with an advanced solid tumor such as melanoma, head and neck, liver or kidney cancer. The chain carries TRBV4-3 and TRBJ2-1; weak D call: TRBD2 (5 bases). This specimen was CD4+ or CD8+ T cells sorted from blood, taken in a trial of the OX40 agonist ivuxolimab. CDR3 protein: CASSQDPPSPYNEQFF. The CDR3 bases are TGCGCCAGCAGCCAAGACCCCCCTAGCCCGTACAATGAGCAGTTCTTC.